These 24 T cell receptor beta chains were sequenced from one sample in a study of CDR3 diversity in severe acne. In TCRdb, the PCR reads were re-called with MiXCR into one record per CDR3 protein. The data contain about 84,000 distinct CDR3 sequences, 45% to 60% of them singletons. What was sequenced was blood. These receptors were taken from a male donor in good health, without acne.

With respect to this clonotype: Possible read error: a much larger clone is one base away. No conserved phenylalanine or tryptophan is present at the end of the CDR3, so a read error is the likely explanation. V and J are TRBV19 and TRBJ1-1; 7 nucleotides match TRBD1. Losses at the gene ends were 10 bases for V and 4 bases for J; bases not matched to a gene: 6. In germline, CDR1 is LNHDA, CDR2 SQIVND (reference sequence). The CDR3 runs to 12 residues. CDR3 DNA: TGTGCCACCGACAGGGAGGGCACTGAAGCTTTCCTT. This codes for CATDREGTEAFL.

J is TRBJ1-2 and V is TRBV10-3; 7 nucleotides match TRBD1. CDR1 and CDR2 (germline): ENHRY, SYGVKD. Germline trimming cut 6 bases from V and 2 bases from J; bases unmatched to any gene: 3. The CDR3 spans 13 residues. CDR3 bases: TGTGCCATCAGCCGGGACAGCAACTATGGCTACACCTTC. Protein sequence: CAISRDSNYGYTF.

By proportion, this clonotype is medium-sized. The chain uses TRBV24-1 and TRBJ2-7; tentative D call: TRBD2 (6 bases). The CDR3 is 16 residues long. V was cut by 6 bases and J by 2 bases, with 19 bases left in between. Germline V CDR1 and CDR2: KGHDR, SFDVKD. The CDR3 region has the DNA TGTGCCACCAGTCGGGTTTGGGAGGACGGAACCTACGAGCAGTACTTC. Translated, it gives CATSRVWEDGTYEQYF.

Remarks on this clonotype: A much larger clonotype is one base distant, so this may be a read error. The chain has TRBV25-1 and TRBJ2-7; no firm D call. Germline CDR1 is MGHDK and CDR2 is SYGVNS. The CDR3 loop spans 12 amino acids. CDR3 residues: CAGSRAVSEQYF. CDR3 nucleotide sequence: TGTGCCGGCAGTAGGGCAGTGAGCGAGCAGTACTTC.

CDR3 coding DNA: TGCGCCAGCAGCCCCCTGGGCGGAGATAGCAATCAGCCCCAGCATTTT. Its translation is CASSPLGGDSNQPQHF. The chain combines TRBV5-1 with TRBJ1-5; D gene ambiguous. Deletions cut 4 bases from V and 0 bases from J, with 14 bases between. The V gene's germline CDR1 is SGHRS and CDR2 YFSETQ. There are 16 residues in the CDR3. Full variable domain (missing parts from reference TRBV5-1 and TRBJ1-5): KAGVTQTPRYLIKTRGQQVTLSCSPISGHRSVSWYQQTPGQGLQFLFEYFSETQRNKGNFPGRFSGRQFSNSRSEMNVSTLELGDSALYLCASSPLGGDSNQPQHFGDGTRLSIL.

Here the CDR3 DNA reads TGTGCCAGCAGTGACGGTATCCGGGGGGAAGGCTACACCTTC. Its protein is CASSDGIRGEGYTF. V gene TRBV6-6 combines with J gene TRBJ1-2; perhaps TRBD1 as D (5 bases). The CDR3 totals 14 residues. Between the trimmed V and J ends, which lost 5 bases and 8 bases, there was a span of 18 bases. CDR1 is MNHNY, CDR2 SVGAGI, per germline (reference sequence).

With respect to this clonotype: At one of its ends the junction is not consistent with the germline gene, which may arise from a read error. The chain uses TRBV20-1 and TRBJ1-4, with TRBD1 matching 7 bases. The CDR3 length is 15 residues. From germline, CDR1 is DFQATT and CDR2 SNEGSKA (reference sequence). CDR3 DNA sequence: TGCAGTGCTAGAGATCTACAGGGGACTAATGATGAACTGCTTTTT. It translates to CSARDLQGTNDELLF.

As to this clonotype: Relative to the germline gene, one junction end is altered; a read error may explain this. The chain employs TRBV24-1 and TRBJ2-2; tentative D call: TRBD1 (7 bases). The CDR3 totals 14 residues. From germline, CDR1 is KGHDR and CDR2 SFDVKD. CDR3 residues: CATMGQLNTGGLFF. In DNA form, the CDR3 reads TGTGCCACGATGGGACAGTTGAACACCGGGGGGCTGTTTTTT.

The sample holds one count of this clonotype. This chain joins TRBV25-1 and TRBJ1-5, with a tentative D call TRBD1 (5 bases). From germline, CDR1 is MGHDK and CDR2 SYGVNS. The length of the CDR3 is 13 residues. V gave up 11 bases and J gave up 4 bases, with 15 bases separating them. The CDR3 spells CAWSRDPNQPQHF. The CDR3 DNA sequence: TGTGCCTGGAGCCGGGACCCGAATCAGCCCCAGCATTTT.

The chain carries TRBV29-1 and TRBJ1-1; D gene unclear. Germline CDR1 and CDR2: SQVTM and ANQGSEA. Trimming shortened V by 4 bases and J by 1 base, and 7 bases separated the two germline ends. This CDR3 spans 12 amino acids. DNA for the CDR3: TGCAGCGTTGGAAGCCAGAACACTGAAGCTTTCTTT. Translation: CSVGSQNTEAFF.

This chain links TRBV10-3 with TRBJ2-1; 9 nucleotides line up with TRBD2. The trim removed 10 bases at V and 9 bases at J, leaving 7 bases unmatched. This CDR3 region has 12 residues. CDR1 is ENHRY and CDR2 is SYGVKD in the germline V gene. In nucleotides, the CDR3 is TGTGCCACCGCTAGCGGGGCGGGTGAGCAGTTCTTC. Protein product: CATASGAGEQFF.

Regarding this clonotype: The junction departs from germline at one end; a sequencing error may be responsible. The rearrangement links TRBV10-2 to TRBJ2-7; 8 nucleotides align to TRBD2. The CDR3 has 14 amino acids. Per germline, CDR1 WSHSY and CDR2 SAAADI. DNA of the CDR3: TGTGCCAGCAGGAATAGCGGGAACGCCTACGAGCAGTACTTC. Protein sequence: CASRNSGNAYEQYF.

This clonotype was seen repeatedly, ten times or more. The chain employs TRBV7-6 and TRBJ2-7; D possibly uses TRBD1 or TRBD2 (5 bases each). In germline, CDR1 is SGHVS, CDR2 FNYEAQ. V shed 5 bases and J shed 7 bases, with 12 bases lying between them. The CDR3 covers 12 residues. CDR3 sequence (DNA): TGTGCCAGCAGCACCGGGACGAAAGAGCAGTACTTC. Translation gives CASSTGTKEQYF.

The J gene is TRBJ1-2, the V gene TRBV24-1; D is uncertain. V was clipped by 6 bases and J by 3 bases, with 10 bases between them. The V gene's germline CDR1 is KGHDR and CDR2 SFDVKD. This CDR3 comprises 13 residues. CDR3 sequence reads: CATSYGTDYGYTF. The DNA for the CDR3 is TGTGCCACCAGTTACGGAACGGACTATGGCTACACCTTC.

This clonotype was counted ten times or more. This chain links TRBV7-8 with TRBJ2-7, with D perhaps being TRBD1 or TRBD2 (5 bases each). There are 14 residues in the CDR3. V was trimmed by 1 base and J by 2 bases, leaving 9 bases between them. Germline values: CDR1 SGHVS, CDR2 FQNEAQ. The CDR3 DNA follows: TGTGCCAGCAGCTTAGAACTAGGGGCCTACGAGCAGTACTTC. It translates to CASSLELGAYEQYF. Together with reference TRBV7-8 and TRBJ2-7, the CDR3 gives the full variable domain: GAGVSQSPRYKVAKRGQDVALRCDPISGHVSLFWYQQALGQGPEFLTYFQNEAQLDKSGLPSDRFFAERPEGSVSTLKIQRTQQEDSAVYLCASSLELGAYEQYFGPGTRLTVT.

Ten or more counts support this clonotype. This chain joins TRBV9 and TRBJ2-2; a weak D match, TRBD1 (6 bases). The CDR3 consists of 13 residues. Per germline, CDR1 SGDLS and CDR2 YYNGEE. V was clipped by 4 bases and J by 10 bases, with 14 bases between them. The CDR3 sequence is CASSSWTALELFF. In DNA form, the CDR3 reads TGTGCCAGCAGCTCTTGGACAGCTCTGGAGCTGTTTTTT.

Concerning this clonotype: This may be a read error, as it is one base from a much larger clone. The rearrangement uses TRBV19 and TRBJ1-5, with D perhaps TRBD1 (5 bases). The CDR3 contains 17 residues. Germline values: CDR1 LNHDA, CDR2 SQIVND (reference sequence). CDR3 coding DNA: TGTGCCAGTAGTACAACGTGGGGGGGAGTGAGCAATCGGCCCCAGCATTTT. Protein: CASSTTWGGVSNRPQHF.

This clonotype was counted between two and nine times. The rearrangement joins TRBV6-1 to TRBJ2-6, with D perhaps matching TRBD1 (5 bases). Germline V gives CDR1 MNHNS, CDR2 SASEGT. This CDR3 contains 15 residues. V lost 4 bases and J 0 bases, leaving 7 bases between the germline ends. The CDR3 DNA reads as TGTGCCAGCAGTGGGGGCCTCTCTGGGGCCAACGTCCTGACTTTC. Translation: CASSGGLSGANVLTF.

The chain couples TRBV20-1 to TRBJ1-5; D is perhaps TRBD1 (5 bases). The CDR3 sequence is 15 residues long. Trimming cost V 3 bases and J 1 base, with 13 bases left between them. The V gene's germline CDR1 is DFQATT and CDR2 SNEGSKA (reference sequence). CDR3 protein: CSASTGEGSNQPQHF. The CDR3 nucleotides are TGCAGTGCTAGCACGGGGGAGGGAAGCAATCAGCCCCAGCATTTT.

This clonotype was picked up a small number of times. J is TRBJ2-7 and V is TRBV6-5; 10 positions agree with TRBD2. CDR1 and CDR2 from the germline V gene are MNHEY and SVGAGI. This CDR3 contains 13 residues. Trimming cost V 5 bases and J 4 bases; bases outside gene matches: 2. The CDR3 DNA follows: TGTGCCAGCAGTCAAGCGGGGGGGTACGAGCAGTACTTC. Translating it yields CASSQAGGYEQYF.

This chain uses TRBV10-3 with TRBJ1-6; unclear D gene. The V gene's germline CDR1 is ENHRY and CDR2 SYGVKD. The V and J ends lost 4 bases and 9 bases respectively, with 13 bases between them. This CDR3 has 14 residues. The CDR3 here is CAISGEGPLSPLHF. CDR3 DNA: TGTGCCATCAGTGGGGAAGGTCCCCTTTCACCCCTCCACTTT.

The chain couples TRBV10-3 to TRBJ2-3; 9 bases match TRBD1. Per germline, CDR1 ENHRY and CDR2 SYGVKD. Losses at the gene ends were 6 bases for V and 2 bases for J; bases not matched to a gene: 9. This CDR3 has 16 residues. CDR3 in amino acids: CAIRGQGRFFTDTQYF. For the CDR3, the DNA is TGTGCCATCAGGGGACAGGGTCGGTTTTTCACAGATACGCAGTATTTT.

This clonotype has only a few counts. J is TRBJ1-5 and V is TRBV19; weak D call: TRBD1 (5 bases). Germline CDR1 and CDR2: LNHDA and SQIVND (reference sequence). Trimming cost V 5 bases and J 3 bases, with 8 bases left between them. This CDR3 is built from 13 residues. CDR3 amino acids: CASSAGINQPQHF. As DNA, the CDR3 is TGTGCCAGTAGTGCAGGGATCAATCAGCCCCAGCATTTT. Looking up the rest from reference TRBV19 and TRBJ1-5 gives the full variable domain: DGGITQSPKYLFRKEGQNVTLSCEQNLNHDAMYWYRQDPGQGLRLIYYSQIVNDFQKGDIAEGYSVSREKKESFPLTVTSAQKNPTAFYLCASSAGINQPQHFGDGTRLSIL.

Worth noting for this clonotype: This CDR3 is missing its conserved last phenylalanine or tryptophan, likely due to a read error. The DNA is left out, because the CDR3 cannot be placed on it with certainty; the CDR3 is given as TCRdb lists it. V and J are TRBV19 and TRBJ1-6. The CDR3 adds up to 18 amino acids, both ends counted. Germline lookup yields CDR1 LNHDA and CDR2 SQIVND (reference sequence). CDR3 sequence reads: CASSESGFSALNNSPLYL.